Each of the 13 T cell receptor beta chains below was sequenced from the same sample in a study of cytomegalovirus exposure and HLA in healthy donors. Assay: immunoSEQ multiplex PCR; the TCRdb copy retains only in-frame clones and omits some. This sample has over 120,000 clones, with 89% found just once. What was sequenced was PBMCs. These receptors all stem from a woman younger than 35 in good health and CMV-seropositive.

The gene calls are TRBV29-1 and TRBJ2-7; possibly TRBD1 for D (5 bases). The germline CDR1 and CDR2 sequences are SQVTM and ANQGSEA. Trimming left V 5 bases short and J 3 bases short, with 11 bases between. The CDR3 is 12 residues long. The CDR3 nucleotides read TGCAGCGTTCAGGGAAAGAACTACGAGCAGTACTTC. Protein sequence: CSVQGKNYEQYF.

The chain carries TRBV19 and TRBJ1-5, with 8 positions matching TRBD1. After removal of 1 base from V and 5 bases from J, the junction contained 4 bases not matched to a gene. CDR1 and CDR2 from the germline V gene are LNHDA and SQIVND (reference sequence). The CDR3 is 15 amino acids. The CDR3 loop reads CASSIGQGHYQPQHF. The CDR3 DNA reads as TGTGCCAGTAGTATAGGACAGGGGCATTATCAGCCCCAGCATTTT.

The V call is TRBV2, the J call TRBJ2-7; a possible D gene is TRBD1 (7 bases). V gave up 6 bases and J gave up 0 bases, with 15 bases separating them. This CDR3 has 15 residues. Germline V gene sequence: CDR1 SNHLY, CDR2 FYNNEI. CDR3 nucleotides: TGTGCCAGCAGGGGAGGACAGGCCCGCTCCTACGAGCAGTACTTC. This encodes CASRGGQARSYEQYF.

This rearrangement joins TRBV7-9 to TRBJ1-5, with 9 bases matching TRBD1. Germline CDR1 SEHNR, CDR2 FQNEAQ (reference sequence). Unmatched junction bases numbered 9, after V lost 5 bases and J lost 7 bases. This CDR3 comprises 15 residues. Written as DNA, the CDR3 is TGTGCCAGCAGCGCAGGAACAGGGGGCAGGCAGCCCCAGCATTTT. Its translation is CASSAGTGGRQPQHF.

The rearrangement uses TRBV2 and TRBJ2-7, with 7 bases identical to TRBD1. From germline, CDR1 is SNHLY and CDR2 FYNNEI. The CDR3 has 13 residues. J was trimmed by 7 bases and V by 3 bases; bases with no gene match: 6. CDR3 nucleotide sequence: TGTGCCAGCAGTGACAGGGGGATGGGGGAGCAGTACTTC. Amino acid sequence: CASSDRGMGEQYF.

V and J are TRBV7-9 and TRBJ1-3; possibly TRBD1 for D (6 bases). Germline values: CDR1 SEHNR, CDR2 FQNEAQ (reference sequence). V lost 4 bases to trimming and J lost 0 bases, with 13 bases between them. This CDR3 contains 16 residues. CDR3 coding DNA: TGTGCCAGCAGCTGGACACAGGGCTACTCTGGAAACACCATATATTTT. This translates into CASSWTQGYSGNTIYF. The complete variable domain, with remaining parts taken from reference TRBV7-9 and TRBJ1-3, reads DTGVSQNPRHKITKRGQNVTFRCDPISEHNRLYWYRQTLGQGPEFLTYFQNEAQLEKSRLLSDRFSAERPKGSFSTLEIQRTEQGDSAMYLCASSWTQGYSGNTIYFGEGSWLTVV.

The chain links TRBV4-1 to TRBJ1-4, with D tentatively TRBD1 (6 bases). V was cut by 0 bases and J by 8 bases, with 13 bases left in between. This CDR3 is 15 amino acids long. Germline CDR1 MGHRA, CDR2 YSYEKL. The CDR3: CASSQEGGLGEKLFF. The DNA of the CDR3 is TGCGCCAGCAGCCAAGAGGGGGGGCTAGGGGAAAAACTGTTTTTT.

The rearrangement joins TRBV5-6 to TRBJ1-5; D gene unclear. Germline-derived CDR1 and CDR2 are SGHDT and YYEEEE. V lost 0 bases to trimming and J lost 1 base, with 17 bases between them. The CDR3 is made up of 18 amino acids. The CDR3 here is CASSLGAGGHPSNQPQHF. The CDR3 DNA sequence: TGTGCCAGCAGCTTGGGCGCCGGAGGGCACCCCAGCAATCAGCCCCAGCATTTT. The full variable domain, its missing parts supplied by reference TRBV5-6 and TRBJ1-5, is DAGVTQSPTHLIKTRGQQVTLRCSPKSGHDTVSWYQQALGQGPQFIFQYYEEEERQRGNFPDRFSGHQFPNYSSELNVNALLLGDSALYLCASSLGAGGHPSNQPQHFGDGTRLSIL.

The chain uses TRBV6-6 and TRBJ2-1; D is undetermined. Trimming left V 8 bases short and J 16 bases short, with 24 bases between. In germline, CDR1 is MNHNY, CDR2 SVGAGI (reference sequence). The CDR3 extends over 13 amino acids. DNA for the CDR3: TGTGCCAGCGCCACGGGTGTTGCCTTACATCCCTTCTTC. As protein: CASATGVALHPFF.

V and J are TRBV4-1 and TRBJ2-1; 12 bases line up with TRBD2. Germline CDR1 reads MGHRA; CDR2 reads YSYEKL. Germline trimming cut 0 bases from V and 1 base from J; bases unmatched to any gene: 7. CDR3 length: 19 residues. The CDR3 nucleotides read TGCGCCAGCAGCCAAGATTGGCTAGCGGGGGGGCCGTCCTACAATGAGCAGTTCTTC. It yields the protein CASSQDWLAGGPSYNEQFF.

This chain uses TRBV5-5 with TRBJ1-4, with 7 bases that match TRBD1. Germline assignment: CDR1 SGHKS and CDR2 YYEKEE (reference sequence). The CDR3 totals 15 residues. V trimming: 0 bases; J trimming: 4 bases; junction bases outside the gene matches: 3. CDR3 nucleotides: TGTGCCAGCAGCTTGGGGACAGGTCTTAATGAAAAACTGTTTTTT. Translation gives CASSLGTGLNEKLFF.

This chain links TRBV15 with TRBJ1-2, with D hard to call. The germline V gene encodes CDR1 LNHNV and CDR2 YYDKDF (reference sequence). Trimming shortened V by 0 bases and J by 2 bases, and 7 bases separated the two germline ends. The CDR3 is made up of 14 amino acids. The CDR3 here is CATSREHRNYGYTF. For the CDR3, the DNA is TGTGCCACCAGCAGAGAGCACAGAAACTATGGCTACACCTTC.

The chain couples TRBV6-6 to TRBJ1-1; D may be TRBD1 (5 bases). Germline CDR1 reads MNHNY; CDR2 reads SVGAGI (reference sequence). The CDR3 sequence is 11 residues long. V shed 2 bases and J shed 9 bases, with 7 bases lying between them. In nucleotides, the CDR3 is TGTGCCAGCAGTTACCAGGGCAAAGCTTTCTTT. Translating gives CASSYQGKAFF.